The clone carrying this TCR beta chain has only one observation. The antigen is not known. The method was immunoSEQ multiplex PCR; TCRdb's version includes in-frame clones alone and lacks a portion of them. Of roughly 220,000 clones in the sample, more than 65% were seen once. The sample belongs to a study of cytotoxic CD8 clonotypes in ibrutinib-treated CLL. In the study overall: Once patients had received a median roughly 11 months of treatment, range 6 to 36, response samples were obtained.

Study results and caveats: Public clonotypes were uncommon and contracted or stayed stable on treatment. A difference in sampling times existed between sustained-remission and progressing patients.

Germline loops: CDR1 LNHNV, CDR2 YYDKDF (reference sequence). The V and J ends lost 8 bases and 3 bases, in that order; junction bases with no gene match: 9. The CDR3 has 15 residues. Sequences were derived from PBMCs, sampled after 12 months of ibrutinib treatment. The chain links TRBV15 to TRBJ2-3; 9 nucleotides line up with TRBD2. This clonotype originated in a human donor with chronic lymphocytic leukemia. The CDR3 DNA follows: TGTGCCACCGGCAAAGCGGGAGGTACTACAGATACGCAGTATTTT. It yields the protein CATGKAGGTTDTQYF.